This T cell receptor (beta chain) was sequenced during a study of cytomegalovirus exposure and HLA in healthy donors. Study at large: The 90 to 150 validation repertoires used the same platform as the roughly 670 first-cohort repertoires, a later analysis reported. Study conclusions and caveats: Cytomegalovirus association was assigned to approximately 160 TCR beta chains. Both high specificity and high sensitivity reportedly marked the classifier's diagnosis of cytomegalovirus status.

Repertoires were generated with immunoSEQ multiplex PCR, while TCRdb's copy carries only in-frame clones and drops some. The data hold 140,000 or so clones, with roughly 89% observed a single time. The germline CDR1 and CDR2 sequences are MNHEY and SMNVEV (reference sequence). V gave up 6 bases and J gave up 1 base, with 15 bases separating them. This CDR3 spans 15 amino acids. As for this clone: Its antigen remains unknown.

Sample: PBMCs. The genes are TRBV27 and TRBJ1-1; no reliable D call. The receptor comes from a man between 18 and 35 years old in good health and CMV-seropositive. The CDR3 region is CASSLHGRTNTEAFF. The DNA of the CDR3 is TGTGCCAGCAGCCTTCATGGGAGGACGAACACTGAAGCTTTCTTT.